The source of this TCR beta chain is a study of blood T cell repertoires in COVID-19. About the research overall: The samples span acute and convalescent COVID-19 from the United States, Italy and Spain. PBMCs, B-cell-depleted T cells, or T cells provided the cDNA or gDNA that made up the material.

The CDR3 is 15 amino acids. J lost 7 bases, V lost 5 bases, and 6 bases had no gene match. From germline, CDR1 is SGHTA and CDR2 FQGNSA. As handled by the study authors: It was from reference gene primer amplification that nucleated cell counts were estimated. The method was immunoSEQ multiplex PCR; TCRdb's version includes in-frame clones alone and lacks a portion of them. The DNA was the basis for D and trimming; V, J and clone size are from that table. In the table there are some 410,000 clones, approximately 90% of which are singletons. Participants reported their clinical history, and cohort assignment relied on those reports.

The sample was PBMCs or T cells enriched from blood (not recorded which). The receptor's source is a woman younger than 45 with acute COVID-19. The chain couples TRBV7-2 to TRBJ1-3; 12 bases map to TRBD1. CDR3 nucleotides: TGTGCCAGCAGCGTGGGGACAGGGGGCGCGAACACCATATATTTT. Protein: CASSVGTGGANTIYF. Supplemented by reference TRBV7-2 and TRBJ1-3, the full variable domain reads GAGVSQSPSNKVTEKGKDVELRCDPISGHTALYWYRQSLGQGLEFLIYFQGNSAPDKSGLPSDRFSAERTGGSVSTLTIQRTQQEDSAVYLCASSVGTGGANTIYFGEGSWLTVV.